This T cell receptor beta chain originates from a study of coeliac disease. Across the whole study: Refractory coeliac disease type I meant no gluten-free diet response for over 12 months. Study-wide results and limits: Most TRB amino acid sequences occurred in only one sample.

Each fraction contributed one roughly 460,000-cell aliquot for sequencing. Produced via immunoSEQ multiplex PCR; TCRdb's table is partial and in-frame only. The table has some 9,100 clones, 57% seen once; the top ten hold roughly 9.8%. On this clone: Its antigen is not known.

The CDR3 is made up of 14 amino acids. Trimming took off 4 bases at V and 3 bases at J, with 9 bases between the two ends. Germline values: CDR1 MGHRA, CDR2 YSYEKL. This receptor was identified in a woman in her fifties or sixties with celiac disease. Sample: intraepithelial lymphocytes from the gut. The chain links TRBV4-1 to TRBJ2-2, with D possibly TRBD2 on 5 matching bases. CDR3 in amino acids: CASSPSSHTGELFF. CDR3 coding DNA: TGCGCCAGCAGCCCTAGCTCACACACCGGGGAGCTGTTTTTT.